These T cell receptor beta chains were read from a single sample in a study of cytomegalovirus exposure and HLA in healthy donors. Only in-frame clones appear in the TCRdb table, and some are missing; sequencing was by immunoSEQ multiplex PCR. The sample includes approximately 200,000 clones, 84% of them seen just once. The sequenced material came from PBMCs. Receptors originate from a woman under 40 in good health and CMV-seropositive. Both conserved end residues are part of each CDR3. The D gene is left open where the match is weak. Clone sizes are given selectively: once, few, many, or a class where the clone is expanded.

TGTGCCAGCAGCTCCGCGGCCCGTACAGGGTTGAACCTGTATGGCTACACCTTC	CASSSAARTGLNLYGYTF	.	.	TRBJ1-2	TRBV5-6
TGTGCCAGTAGCCCACGGAGGGCCTCGGGTCACGAGCAGTACTTC	CASSPRRASGHEQYF	.	.	TRBJ2-7	TRBV19
TGCGCCAGCAGCCCTTACGGACAGGGAGCTTATGGCTACACCTTC	CASSPYGQGAYGYTF	.	TRBD1	TRBJ1-2	TRBV4-1
TGTGCCAGCAGTCGCGGACAGAGTGGTGAAGCTTTCTTT	CASSRGQSGEAFF	.	.	TRBJ1-1	TRBV6-5
TGTGCCAGCAGTGAAGGGGCCAGGGGAGAGACCCAGTACTTC	CASSEGARGETQYF	.	.	TRBJ2-5	TRBV25-1
TGTGCCAGCAGTTTAGCTAGGCGGTACAATGAGCAGTTCTTC	CASSLARRYNEQFF	.	.	TRBJ2-1	TRBV28
TGTGCCAGCAGAAGGACAGGGGTTTTTTATCAGCCCCAGCATTTT	CASRRTGVFYQPQHF	once	TRBD1	TRBJ1-5	TRBV27
TGTGCCAGCAGCTTAGGCCCGACTTTCTCCTACGAGCAGTACTTC	CASSLGPTFSYEQYF	.	.	TRBJ2-7	TRBV7-2
TGCAGCGGTTGGACAGGGAGGAACACTGAAGCTTTCTTT	CSGWTGRNTEAFF	.	TRBD1	TRBJ1-1	TRBV29-1
TGTGCCAGCAGTCAGACAGGCTATGGCTACACCTTC	CASSQTGYGYTF	few	.	TRBJ1-2	TRBV27
TGTGCCACTGAGGAACGGGAGAGAGGCAACAATGAGCAGTTCTTC	CATEERERGNNEQFF	.	.	TRBJ2-1	TRBV15
TGTGCCAGCAGCTGGGACAGGGCCGGGGAGCTGTTTTTT	CASSWDRAGELFF	.	TRBD1	TRBJ2-2	TRBV7-3
TGTGCCAGCGGATCCGACAACTACGAGCAGTACTTC	CASGSDNYEQYF	.	.	TRBJ2-7	TRBV6-5